The clone carrying this T cell receptor (beta chain) was counted ten times or more. Its matching antigen is unknown. V lost 4 bases and J lost 4, with 8 bases in between. The CDR3 length is 13 residues. Germline V lookup: CDR1 MGHDK, CDR2 SYGVNS. Researchers took RNA transcripts and amplified the TCR beta CDR3 regions from them. An initial round of RT-PCR targeting the TCR CDR3 relied on the HTBI primer set. TCRdb processed the multiplex PCR reads anew with MiXCR; each CDR3 protein has one entry. This sample has roughly 500,000 distinct CDR3 sequences, with about 45% found just once. The sample originates from a study of T cells in Graves' hyperthyroidism and ophthalmopathy. General study points: Most thyroid clonotypes that were expanded above 0.001 also turned up in blood.

The sequencing input was peripheral blood or thyroid tissue (not recorded which). The gene calls are TRBV25-1 and TRBJ1-5, with TRBD1 as a possible D gene (5 bases). This sequence was found in an adult woman with Graves' disease, either hyperthyroidism or ophthalmopathy (not recorded which). CDR3 amino acids: CASSVGGNQPQHF. In nucleotides, the CDR3 is TGTGCCAGCAGTGTGGGGGGGAATCAGCCCCAGCATTTT.